The clone carrying this T cell receptor beta chain has only a few counts. Its antigen is still unknown. TCRdb reanalysed the reads using MiXCR and keeps one entry per CDR3 protein. The data hold over 150,000 distinct CDR3 sequences, with roughly a sixth observed a single time. The CDR3 spans 14 residues. CDR1 is SGHTA, CDR2 FQGNSA, per germline. V trimming: 1 base; J trimming: 5 bases; junction bases outside the gene matches: 4. This record belongs to a study of T cell repertoires in cytomegalovirus infection. Study details: Public TCR beta signatures provided an indication of both CMV infection and a matching HLA type.

Study-level findings and limits: Dominating the ex vivo response were TCR beta clonotypes that were CMV-specific and HLA-C-restricted. Adding up the frequency of public TCR beta families identified people who carried CMV plus the relevant HLA.

Sequenced material: CD8+ T cells from PBMCs. This TCR was sampled from a human donor in good health (CMV status not recorded). Some clones in this sample may be carry-over from other donors' samples. This sequence joins TRBV7-2 and TRBJ1-1, with 7 bases lining up with TRBD1. CDR3 nucleotide sequence: TGTGCCAGCAGCTTAGTATCCAGGGGGACTGAAGCTTTCTTT. Amino acids: CASSLVSRGTEAFF. The full variable domain, its missing parts supplied by reference TRBV7-2 and TRBJ1-1, is GAGVSQSPSNKVTEKGKDVELRCDPISGHTALYWYRQSLGQGLEFLIYFQGNSAPDKSGLPSDRFSAERTGGSVSTLTIQRTQQEDSAVYLCASSLVSRGTEAFFGQGTRLTVV.